Each of the 24 T cell receptor beta chains below was sequenced from the same sample in a study of blood T cell repertoires in COVID-19. Generated by immunoSEQ multiplex PCR, the TCRdb table keeps only in-frame clones and is missing some. The table includes fewer than 250,000 clones, roughly 82% detected once. The sequencing sample was made of peripheral blood. Receptors were obtained from a woman over 75 with COVID-19, enrolled during active disease.

The CDR3 is CASSPSARLYGYTF. CDR3 nucleotides: TGTGCCAGCAGCCCGAGCGCTCGGCTATATGGCTACACCTTC. J is TRBJ1-2 and V is TRBV28; D remains ambiguous. V lost 6 bases and J lost 5, with 16 bases in between. The CDR3 covers 14 residues. In germline, CDR1 is MDHEN, CDR2 SYDVKM.

V usage is TRBV6-5 and J usage is TRBJ1-1, with D maybe TRBD1 (6 bases). The V and J ends lost 6 bases and 7 bases respectively, with 18 bases between them. Germline CDR1 reads MNHEY; CDR2 reads SVGAGI. This CDR3 spans 14 amino acids. The CDR3 is CASSSTGLSGEAFF. CDR3 nucleotide sequence: TGTGCCAGCAGCAGTACAGGGCTTTCGGGTGAAGCTTTCTTT.

The rearrangement joins TRBV4-2 to TRBJ2-2, with TRBD2 as a possible D gene (6 bases). Germline loops: CDR1 LGHNA, CDR2 YNFKEQ. The CDR3 extends over 19 amino acids. Trimming stripped 4 bases from V and 7 bases from J, with 28 bases between. CDR3 region: CASSLKWGGTLPEGGELFF. Here the CDR3 DNA reads TGTGCCAGCAGCCTCAAGTGGGGTGGGACTCTCCCTGAGGGCGGGGAGCTGTTTTTT.

The rearrangement uses TRBV9 and TRBJ1-4; tentative D call: TRBD1 (5 bases). Per the germline V gene, CDR1 is SGDLS and CDR2 is YYNGEE. The CDR3 spans 15 residues. The ends were cut back, 0 bases at V and 4 bases at J, with 10 bases in the middle. The CDR3 nucleotides are TGTGCCAGCAGCGTAGATATAGGGGTTAATGAAAAACTGTTTTTT. It encodes CASSVDIGVNEKLFF. Full variable domain (rest looked up from reference TRBV9 and TRBJ1-4): DSGVTQTPKHLITATGQRVTLRCSPRSGDLSVYWYQQSLDQGLQFLIQYYNGEERAKGNILERFSAQQFPDLHSELNLSSLELGDSALYFCASSVDIGVNEKLFFGSGTQLSVL.

V gene TRBV10-3 combines with J gene TRBJ2-2; TRBD1 agrees at 8 bases. Germline CDR1 reads ENHRY; CDR2 reads SYGVKD. V shed 5 bases, J shed 2 bases, and the junction held 4 bases outside the gene matches. The CDR3 covers 15 residues. Written as DNA, the CDR3 is TGTGCCATCAGTTCGACAGGGGTTAACACCGGGGAGCTGTTTTTT. It specifies CAISSTGVNTGELFF.

The chain is built from TRBV2 and TRBJ1-1; 8 bases line up with TRBD1. The germline V gene has CDR1 SNHLY and CDR2 FYNNEI. This CDR3 comprises 15 residues. J gave up 5 bases and V 1 base, and 6 bases lay outside the gene matches. The CDR3 nucleotides are TGTGCCAGCAGTGAAGTGGGCAGGGGGCCAACTGAAGCTTTCTTT. Its protein product is CASSEVGRGPTEAFF. The full variable domain, its missing parts supplied by reference TRBV2 and TRBJ1-1, is EPEVTQTPSHQVTQMGQEVILRCVPISNHLYFYWYRQILGQKVEFLVSFYNNEISEKSEIFDDQFSVERPDGSNFTLKIRSTKLEDSAMYFCASSEVGRGPTEAFFGQGTRLTVV.

A single count supports this clone. The chain has TRBV5-1 and TRBJ2-4; D is possibly TRBD1 (6 bases). Trimming took off 3 bases at V and 8 bases at J, with 15 bases between the two ends. Germline V CDR1 and CDR2: SGHRS, YFSETQ. CDR3 length equals 14 residues. The CDR3 DNA reads as TGCGCCAGCAGCTCGGGACAAAGGGACGACATTCAGTACTTC. It yields the protein CASSSGQRDDIQYF.

The rearrangement joins TRBV27 to TRBJ1-5; 10 bases agree with TRBD1. V lost 3 bases to trimming and J lost 5 bases; unmatched junction nucleotides: 1. This CDR3 spans 14 amino acids. The V gene's germline CDR1 is MNHEY and CDR2 SMNVEV (reference sequence). Here the CDR3 DNA reads TGTGCCAGCAGTTTGGGACAGGGGTATCAGCCCCAGCATTTT. This gives the protein CASSLGQGYQPQHF.

Here the CDR3 reads CASRDRLIYGYTF. CDR3 DNA sequence: TGTGCCAGCAGGGACAGATTGATCTATGGCTACACCTTC. V and J are TRBV6-6 and TRBJ1-2, with D maybe TRBD1 (6 bases). The V end was cut by 6 bases, the J end by 4 bases, with 12 bases between. The CDR3 loop spans 13 amino acids. Germline values: CDR1 MNHNY, CDR2 SVGAGI (reference sequence).

CDR3 protein: CASSLDSGPPGYGYTF. As DNA, the CDR3 is TGTGCCAGCAGTTTGGACAGCGGCCCACCAGGCTATGGCTACACCTTC. This chain joins TRBV2 and TRBJ1-2; D possibly corresponds to TRBD1 (6 bases). The CDR3 loop spans 16 amino acids. CDR1 and CDR2 (germline): SNHLY, FYNNEI. V lost 5 bases and J 4 bases, leaving 20 bases between the germline ends.

The chain uses TRBV4-3 and TRBJ2-7; perhaps TRBD1 as D (6 bases). The V end lost 1 base, the J end lost 4 bases, and 17 bases lay between the germline ends. From germline, CDR1 is LGHNA and CDR2 YSLEER. The CDR3 extends over 16 amino acids. The CDR3: CASSQGTAGDRYEQYF. The CDR3 region has the DNA TGCGCCAGCAGCCAAGGAACGGCAGGGGATAGGTACGAGCAGTACTTC.

The rearrangement uses TRBV7-9 and TRBJ2-7; TRBD1 matches at 8 bases. Germline V gene data show CDR1 as SEHNR and CDR2 as FQNEAQ (reference sequence). The CDR3 sequence is 13 residues long. After removal of 9 bases from V and 1 base from J, the junction contained 5 bases not matched to a gene. CDR3 sequence reads: CASATGGSYEQYF. The CDR3 DNA follows: TGTGCCAGTGCTACAGGGGGTTCCTACGAGCAGTACTTC.

Written as DNA, the CDR3 is TGTGCCAGCAGTAACGGGGGGAATCGGATTCAAGAGACCCAGTACTTC. Encoded protein: CASSNGGNRIQETQYF. The chain combines TRBV6-2 or TRBV6-3 with TRBJ2-5, with 7 bases lining up with TRBD2. Germline trimming cut 5 bases from V and 2 bases from J; bases unmatched to any gene: 11. Per germline, CDR1 MNHEY and CDR2 SVGEGT. The CDR3 has 16 residues.

This chain joins TRBV6-1 and TRBJ2-7; no definite D call. The CDR3 totals 10 residues. Germline CDR1 reads MNHNS; CDR2 reads SASEGT. V lost 3 bases to trimming and J lost 6 bases, with 3 bases between them. CDR3 in amino acids: CASSDIEQYV. The CDR3 nucleotides read TGTGCCAGCAGTGACATCGAGCAGTACGTC.

The gene calls are TRBV3-1 (or the pseudogene TRBV3-2) and TRBJ1-2; 7 nucleotides line up with TRBD1. V lost 1 base to trimming and J lost 2 bases; unmatched junction nucleotides: 10. The CDR3 loop spans 17 amino acids. Germline V lookup: CDR1 LGHDT, CDR2 YNNKEL (reference sequence). The CDR3 nucleotides read TGTGCCAGCAGCCAAGTGGGTGGAGGGGGCGGAAACTATGGCTACACCTTC. As protein: CASSQVGGGGGNYGYTF.

Only a few counts were recorded for this clone. The rearrangement joins TRBV19 to TRBJ1-6; no clear D. The CDR3 is 14 residues long. Germline CDR1 reads LNHDA; CDR2 reads SQIVND (reference sequence). Trimming took off 9 bases at V and 0 bases at J, with 9 bases between the two ends. In DNA form, the CDR3 reads TGTGCCAGCGGAGATAGCTCCTATAATTCACCCCTCCACTTT. Residues: CASGDSSYNSPLHF.

The chain recombines TRBV12-5 with TRBJ1-1; TRBD1 matches at 8 bases. The length of the CDR3 is 13 residues. The V gene end was trimmed by 5 bases and the J gene end by 7 bases; junction bases not matched to a gene: 6. CDR1 and CDR2 (germline): LGHNT, FRNRAP. The CDR3 loop is CASGPDRAGEAFF. The CDR3 DNA reads TGTGCTAGTGGTCCGGACAGGGCGGGTGAAGCTTTCTTT.

This clone was counted only a few times. The chain links TRBV4-1 to TRBJ1-5; 7 bases line up with TRBD1. There are 18 residues in the CDR3. Germline CDR1 is MGHRA and CDR2 is YSYEKL. The ends lost 0 bases at V and 11 bases at J; junction bases unmatched: 19. For the CDR3, the DNA is TGCGCCAGCAGCCAAGAACCCCCTCGCCAAGGGGGCTCAGGGGCCCAGCATTTT. This translates into CASSQEPPRQGGSGAQHF.

The V call is TRBV6-6, the J call TRBJ1-2, with TRBD1 matching 11 bases. Germline trimming cut 5 bases from V and 2 bases from J; bases unmatched to any gene: 1. Germline CDR1 and CDR2: MNHNY and SVGAGI (reference sequence). This CDR3 contains 14 residues. CDR3 in amino acids: CASSRDRGNYGYTF. The CDR3 nucleotides are TGTGCCAGCAGTCGGGACAGGGGGAACTATGGCTACACCTTC.

The chain is built from TRBV10-3 and TRBJ2-1, with 11 bases fitting TRBD2. With 3 bases clipped from V and 7 bases from J, the junction kept 11 bases outside the gene matches. The CDR3 extends over 17 amino acids. Germline V gene data show CDR1 as ENHRY and CDR2 as SYGVKD. The CDR3 nucleotides read TGTGCCATCAGTGATCCCCCCGGACTAGCGGGTAGGAATGAGCAGTTCTTC. Protein product: CAISDPPGLAGRNEQFF.

The chain couples TRBV5-1 to TRBJ1-3; 10 bases align to TRBD1. Germline trimming cut 0 bases from V and 0 bases from J; bases unmatched to any gene: 6. The CDR3 totals 18 residues. CDR1 and CDR2 (germline): SGHRS, YFSETQ. The CDR3 region is CASSLALTGGSSGNTIYF. The CDR3 bases are TGCGCCAGCAGCTTGGCCTTGACAGGGGGCTCCTCTGGAAACACCATATATTTT.

J is TRBJ1-2 and V is TRBV2, with D perhaps TRBD1 (5 bases). Per germline, CDR1 SNHLY and CDR2 FYNNEI. The CDR3 length is 13 residues. V was shortened by 4 bases and J by 3 bases, with 9 bases between the two germline ends. This chain's CDR3 is CASSVWGDYGYTF. CDR3 in DNA: TGTGCCAGCAGTGTTTGGGGGGACTATGGCTACACCTTC.

The chain has TRBV7-8 and TRBJ1-1; 8 bases are shared with TRBD1. Germline V CDR1 and CDR2: SGHVS, FQNEAQ. CDR3 size: 14 residues. The V and J ends lost 7 bases and 4 bases, in that order; junction bases with no gene match: 8. CDR3 nucleotide sequence: TGTGCCAGCACCACGACAGGGGTAGGCACTGAAGCTTTCTTT. Its translation: CASTTTGVGTEAFF.

The chain joins TRBV5-4 to TRBJ2-3; 7 bases map to TRBD2. Germline lookup yields CDR1 SGHNT and CDR2 YYREEE (reference sequence). This CDR3 comprises 14 residues. The V and J ends lost 4 bases and 4 bases, in that order; junction bases with no gene match: 6. CDR3 bases: TGTGCCAGCAGCGTCAGCGGGGCCTCAGATACGCAGTATTTT. It encodes CASSVSGASDTQYF.